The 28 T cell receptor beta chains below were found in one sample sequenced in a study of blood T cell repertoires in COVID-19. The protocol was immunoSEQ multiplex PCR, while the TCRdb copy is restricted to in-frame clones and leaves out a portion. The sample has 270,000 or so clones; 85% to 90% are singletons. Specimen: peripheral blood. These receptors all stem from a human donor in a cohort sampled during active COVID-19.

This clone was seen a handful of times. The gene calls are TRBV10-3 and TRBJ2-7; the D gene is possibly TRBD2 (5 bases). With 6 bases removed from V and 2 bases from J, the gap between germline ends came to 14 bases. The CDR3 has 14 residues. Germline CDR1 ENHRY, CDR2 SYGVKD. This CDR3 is CAISRYGVTYEQYF. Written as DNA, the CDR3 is TGTGCCATCAGCCGTTACGGGGTGACCTACGAGCAGTACTTC.

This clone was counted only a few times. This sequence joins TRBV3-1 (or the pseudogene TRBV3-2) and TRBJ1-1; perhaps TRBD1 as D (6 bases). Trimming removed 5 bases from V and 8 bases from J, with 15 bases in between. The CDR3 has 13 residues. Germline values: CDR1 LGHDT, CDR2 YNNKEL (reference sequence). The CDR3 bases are TGTGCCAGCAGCTACGTACAGGGTGGAGAAGCTTTCTTT. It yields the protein CASSYVQGGEAFF.

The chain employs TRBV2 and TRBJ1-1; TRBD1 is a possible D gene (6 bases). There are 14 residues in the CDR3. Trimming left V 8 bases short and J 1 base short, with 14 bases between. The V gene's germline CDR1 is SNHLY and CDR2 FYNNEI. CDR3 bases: TGTGCCAGCGCCTACAGGGAGGGGAACACTGAAGCTTTCTTT. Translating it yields CASAYREGNTEAFF.

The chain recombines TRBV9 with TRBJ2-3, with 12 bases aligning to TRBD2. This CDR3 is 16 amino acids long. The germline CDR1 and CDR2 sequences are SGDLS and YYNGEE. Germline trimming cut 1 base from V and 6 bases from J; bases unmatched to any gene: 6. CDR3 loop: CASSVLTSGGLDTQYF. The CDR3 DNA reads TGTGCCAGCAGCGTACTTACTAGCGGGGGGCTGGATACGCAGTATTTT.

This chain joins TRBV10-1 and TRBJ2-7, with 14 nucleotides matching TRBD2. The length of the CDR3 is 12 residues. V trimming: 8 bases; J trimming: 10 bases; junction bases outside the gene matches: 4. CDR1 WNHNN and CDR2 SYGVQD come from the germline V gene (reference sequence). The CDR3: CASGTSGRGQYF. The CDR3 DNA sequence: TGCGCCAGCGGGACTAGCGGGAGAGGACAGTACTTC.

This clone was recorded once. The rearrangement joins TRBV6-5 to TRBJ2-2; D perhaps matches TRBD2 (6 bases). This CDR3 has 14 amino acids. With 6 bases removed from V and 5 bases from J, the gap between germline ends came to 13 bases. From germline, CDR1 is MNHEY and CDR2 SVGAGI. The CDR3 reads CASSGLFRTGELFF. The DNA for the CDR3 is TGTGCCAGCAGCGGACTATTCCGAACCGGGGAGCTGTTTTTT.

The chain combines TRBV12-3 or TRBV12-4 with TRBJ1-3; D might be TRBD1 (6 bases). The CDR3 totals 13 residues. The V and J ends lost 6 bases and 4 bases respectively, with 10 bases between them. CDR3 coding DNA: TGTGCCAGCAGCTCTACAGGGGGAAACACCATATATTTT. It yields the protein CASSSTGGNTIYF.

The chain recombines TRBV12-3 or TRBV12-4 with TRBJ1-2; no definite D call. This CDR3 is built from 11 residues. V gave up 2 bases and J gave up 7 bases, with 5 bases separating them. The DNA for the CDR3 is TGTGCCAGCAGTTTACGGGGTGGCTACACCTTC. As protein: CASSLRGGYTF.

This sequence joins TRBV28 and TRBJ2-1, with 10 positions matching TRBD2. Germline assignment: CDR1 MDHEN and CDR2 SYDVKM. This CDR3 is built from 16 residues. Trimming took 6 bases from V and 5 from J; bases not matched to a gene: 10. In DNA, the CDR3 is TGTGCCAGCAGACCGCACATTAGCGGGGGGAACAATGAGCAGTTCTTC. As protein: CASRPHISGGNNEQFF.

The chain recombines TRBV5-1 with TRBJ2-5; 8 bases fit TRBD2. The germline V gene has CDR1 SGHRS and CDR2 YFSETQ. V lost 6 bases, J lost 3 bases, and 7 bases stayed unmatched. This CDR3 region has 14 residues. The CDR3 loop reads CASNGGRRKETQYF. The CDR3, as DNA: TGCGCCAGCAATGGCGGGAGGAGGAAAGAGACCCAGTACTTC.

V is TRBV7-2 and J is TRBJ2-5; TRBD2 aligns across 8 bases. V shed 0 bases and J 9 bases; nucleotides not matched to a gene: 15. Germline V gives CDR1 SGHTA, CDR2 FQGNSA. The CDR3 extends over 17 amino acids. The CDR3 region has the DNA TGTGCCAGCAGCTTAGCGCTCCGGGGGGGCAGTCCGGTGGCCCAGTACTTC. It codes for CASSLALRGGSPVAQYF.

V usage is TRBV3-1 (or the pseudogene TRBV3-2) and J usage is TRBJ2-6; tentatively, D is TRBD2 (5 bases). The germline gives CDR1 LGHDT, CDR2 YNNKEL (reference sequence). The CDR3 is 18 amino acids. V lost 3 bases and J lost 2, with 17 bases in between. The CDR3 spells CASSQDRGLFAGANVLTF. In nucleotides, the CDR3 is TGTGCCAGCAGCCAGGATCGGGGTCTCTTTGCTGGGGCCAACGTCCTGACTTTC.

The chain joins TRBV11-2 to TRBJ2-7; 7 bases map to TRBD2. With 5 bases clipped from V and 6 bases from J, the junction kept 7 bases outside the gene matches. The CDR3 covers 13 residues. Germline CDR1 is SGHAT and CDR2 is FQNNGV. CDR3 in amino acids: CASSGLEAFEQYF. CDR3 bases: TGTGCCAGCAGCGGACTAGAGGCCTTCGAGCAGTACTTC.

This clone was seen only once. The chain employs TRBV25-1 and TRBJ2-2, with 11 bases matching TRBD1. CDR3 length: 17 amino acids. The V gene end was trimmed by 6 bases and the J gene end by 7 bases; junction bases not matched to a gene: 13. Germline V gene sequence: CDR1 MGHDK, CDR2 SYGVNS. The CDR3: CASSGGGTGGFGGELFF. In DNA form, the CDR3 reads TGTGCCAGCAGCGGAGGTGGGACAGGGGGATTTGGCGGGGAGCTGTTTTTT.

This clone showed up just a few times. The DNA for the CDR3 is TGTGCCAGCAGTTACTCCAGAGATACGCAGTATTTT. Its translation: CASSYSRDTQYF. The gene calls are TRBV6-6 and TRBJ2-3; D call uncertain. The V end was cut by 0 bases, the J end by 5 bases, with 3 bases between. From germline, CDR1 is MNHNY and CDR2 SVGAGI (reference sequence). This CDR3 is 12 amino acids long.

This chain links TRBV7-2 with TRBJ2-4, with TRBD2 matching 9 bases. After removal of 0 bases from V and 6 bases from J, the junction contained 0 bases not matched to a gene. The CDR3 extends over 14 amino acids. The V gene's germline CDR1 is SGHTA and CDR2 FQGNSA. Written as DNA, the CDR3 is TGTGCCAGCAGCTTAGCTAGCGGGGGAAACATTCAGTACTTC. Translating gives CASSLASGGNIQYF. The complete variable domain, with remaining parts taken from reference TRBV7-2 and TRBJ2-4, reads GAGVSQSPSNKVTEKGKDVELRCDPISGHTALYWYRQSLGQGLEFLIYFQGNSAPDKSGLPSDRFSAERTGGSVSTLTIQRTQQEDSAVYLCASSLASGGNIQYFGAGTRLSVL.

The CDR3, as DNA: TGTGCCAGCAGTCCGGGACAGGGAGACGAGCAGTACTTC. It specifies CASSPGQGDEQYF. The V call is TRBV12-3 or TRBV12-4, the J call TRBJ2-7; 9 bases are shared with TRBD1. The CDR3 is 13 residues long. V lost 5 bases to trimming and J lost 5 bases; unmatched junction nucleotides: 4.

The CDR3 nucleotides are TGTGCCAGCAGCTCTCGGACAGGGGGCAGATATGGCTACACCTTC. Translated, it gives CASSSRTGGRYGYTF. V is TRBV5-8 and J is TRBJ1-2; 11 nucleotides match TRBD1. The germline V gene encodes CDR1 SGHTS and CDR2 YDEGEE. Germline trimming cut 3 bases from V and 5 bases from J; bases unmatched to any gene: 6. CDR3 size: 15 residues.

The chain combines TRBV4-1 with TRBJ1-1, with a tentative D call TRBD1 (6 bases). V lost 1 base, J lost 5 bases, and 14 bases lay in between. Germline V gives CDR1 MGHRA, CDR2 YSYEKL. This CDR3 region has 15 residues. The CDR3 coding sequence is TGCGCCAGCAGCCAAGGGGGGGGCGGCGGGACTGAAGCTTTCTTT. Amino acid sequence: CASSQGGGGGTEAFF.

CDR3 residues: CASSGQWGGYTF. The CDR3 bases are TGTGCCAGCAGTGGACAGTGGGGTGGCTACACCTTC. The V and J genes are TRBV28 and TRBJ1-2, with D maybe TRBD1 (6 bases). The CDR3 covers 12 residues. The germline gives CDR1 MDHEN, CDR2 SYDVKM. Trimming took 5 bases from V and 7 from J, leaving 11 bases between them.

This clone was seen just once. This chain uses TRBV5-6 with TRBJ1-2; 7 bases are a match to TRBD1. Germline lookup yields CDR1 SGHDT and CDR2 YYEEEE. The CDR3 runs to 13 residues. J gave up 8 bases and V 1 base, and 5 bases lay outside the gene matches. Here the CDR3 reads CASSLRGLIGYTF. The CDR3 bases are TGTGCCAGCAGCTTGAGGGGGCTCATCGGCTACACCTTC.

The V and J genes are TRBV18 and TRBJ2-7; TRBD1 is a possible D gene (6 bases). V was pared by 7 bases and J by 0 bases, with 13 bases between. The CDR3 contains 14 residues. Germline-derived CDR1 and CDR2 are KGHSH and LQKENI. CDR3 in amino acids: CASFIGGTSYEQYF. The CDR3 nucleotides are TGTGCCAGCTTTATAGGGGGTACCTCCTACGAGCAGTACTTC.

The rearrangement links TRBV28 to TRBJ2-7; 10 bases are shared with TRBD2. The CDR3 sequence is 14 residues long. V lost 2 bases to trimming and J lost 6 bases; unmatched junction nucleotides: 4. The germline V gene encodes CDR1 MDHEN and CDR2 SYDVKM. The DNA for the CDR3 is TGTGCCAGCAGTTTAAAACTAGCGGGGTTCGAGCAGTACTTC. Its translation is CASSLKLAGFEQYF.

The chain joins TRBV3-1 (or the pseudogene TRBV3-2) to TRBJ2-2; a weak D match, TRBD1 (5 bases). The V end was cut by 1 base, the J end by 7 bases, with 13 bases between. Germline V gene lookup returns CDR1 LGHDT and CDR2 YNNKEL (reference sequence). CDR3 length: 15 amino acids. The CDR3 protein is CASSQGLQGVGELFF. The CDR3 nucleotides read TGTGCCAGCAGCCAAGGGCTTCAGGGTGTCGGGGAGCTGTTTTTT.

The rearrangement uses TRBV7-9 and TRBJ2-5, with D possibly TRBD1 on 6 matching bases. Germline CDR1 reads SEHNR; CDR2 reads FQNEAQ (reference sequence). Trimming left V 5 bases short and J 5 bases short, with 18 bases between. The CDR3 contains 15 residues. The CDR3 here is CASSPGQLLSETQYF. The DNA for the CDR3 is TGTGCCAGCAGCCCTGGACAGCTCTTATCGGAGACCCAGTACTTC.

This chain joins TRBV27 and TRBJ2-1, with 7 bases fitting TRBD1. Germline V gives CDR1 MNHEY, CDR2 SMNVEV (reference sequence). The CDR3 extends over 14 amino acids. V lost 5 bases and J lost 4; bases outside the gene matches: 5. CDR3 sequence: CASSPGTAYNEQFF. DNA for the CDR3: TGTGCCAGCAGTCCCGGGACAGCTTACAATGAGCAGTTCTTC.

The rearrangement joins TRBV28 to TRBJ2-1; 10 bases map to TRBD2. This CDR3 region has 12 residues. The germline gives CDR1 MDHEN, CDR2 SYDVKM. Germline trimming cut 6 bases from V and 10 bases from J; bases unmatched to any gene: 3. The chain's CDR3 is CASRLAGGEQFF. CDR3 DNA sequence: TGTGCCAGCAGATTAGCGGGAGGCGAGCAGTTCTTC.

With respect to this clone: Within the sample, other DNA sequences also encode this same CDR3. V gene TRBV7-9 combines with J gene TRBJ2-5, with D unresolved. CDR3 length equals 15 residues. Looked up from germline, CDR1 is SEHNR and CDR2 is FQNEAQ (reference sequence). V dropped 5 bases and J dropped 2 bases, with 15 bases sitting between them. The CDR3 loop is CASSPSWPLQETQYF. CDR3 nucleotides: TGTGCCAGCAGCCCTAGTTGGCCCCTTCAAGAGACCCAGTACTTC. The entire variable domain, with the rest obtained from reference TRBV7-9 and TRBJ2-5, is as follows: DTGVSQNPRHKITKRGQNVTFRCDPISEHNRLYWYRQTLGQGPEFLTYFQNEAQLEKSRLLSDRFSAERPKGSFSTLEIQRTEQGDSAMYLCASSPSWPLQETQYFGPGTRLLVL.